One and the same sample provided the 14 T cell receptor beta chains below, sequenced in a study of T cells in localized non-small cell lung cancer. This table comes from immunoSEQ multiplex PCR, and its TCRdb copy is limited to in-frame clones, with some not included. The top ten clones hold 15% to 20% of a sample with roughly 76,000 clones, around three quarters of them seen once. The sequencing used PBMCs, collected before any cancer treatment. The receptors were gathered from a man aged 35-75 years with stage II squamous cell lung carcinoma.

The rearrangement links TRBV7-6 to TRBJ1-1; D gene ambiguous. This CDR3 is built from 12 residues. Germline V gene lookup returns CDR1 SGHVS and CDR2 FNYEAQ. The V end lost 4 bases, the J end lost 5 bases, and 8 bases lay between the germline ends. The CDR3 region has the DNA TGTGCCAGCAGCTCGGGCCGGACTGAAGCTTTCTTT. This gives the protein CASSSGRTEAFF.

This chain joins TRBV18 and TRBJ2-2; weak D call: TRBD1 (6 bases). Germline-derived CDR1 and CDR2 are KGHSH and LQKENI. This CDR3 is built from 15 residues. Trimming shortened V by 4 bases and J by 1 base, and 10 bases separated the two germline ends. The CDR3 here is CASSQDSLNTGELFF. The CDR3 DNA reads TGTGCCAGCTCACAGGACAGTCTGAACACCGGGGAGCTGTTTTTT.

This clone was detected once. This sequence joins TRBV28 and TRBJ1-2, with D possibly TRBD1 on 6 matching bases. Trimming removed 3 bases at V and 7 bases at J, with 18 bases between. Per germline, CDR1 MDHEN and CDR2 SYDVKM. This CDR3 spans 15 amino acids. The CDR3 DNA follows: TGTGCCAGCAGTTTTAGGGGGGTTCGGGGACGTGGCTACACCTTC. Translated, it gives CASSFRGVRGRGYTF.

The chain links TRBV19 to TRBJ1-3, with D perhaps TRBD1 (5 bases). The CDR3 has 14 residues. Trimming shortened V by 7 bases and J by 4 bases, and 14 bases separated the two germline ends. Germline CDR1 reads LNHDA; CDR2 reads SQIVND (reference sequence). The CDR3 nucleotides read TGTGCCAGTACGCGGAGCGGGGGAGGAAACACCATATATTTT. As protein: CASTRSGGGNTIYF.

This sequence joins TRBV4-2 and TRBJ1-5; no definite D call. Germline values: CDR1 LGHNA, CDR2 YNFKEQ. This CDR3 has 15 amino acids. Trimming pared 1 base from V and 0 bases from J, leaving 7 bases between. The CDR3 nucleotides are TGTGCCAGCAGCCAAGCGGGGAATAGCAATCAGCCCCAGCATTTT. Translated: CASSQAGNSNQPQHF.

The V gene is TRBV2, the J gene TRBJ1-2; D uncertain. The length of the CDR3 is 15 residues. V gave up 6 bases and J gave up 0 bases, with 14 bases separating them. Germline values: CDR1 SNHLY, CDR2 FYNNEI. This CDR3 reads CASSLTPGANYGYTF. The CDR3 DNA is TGTGCCAGCAGCCTCACCCCGGGAGCTAACTATGGCTACACCTTC. Supplemented by reference TRBV2 and TRBJ1-2, the full variable domain reads EPEVTQTPSHQVTQMGQEVILRCVPISNHLYFYWYRQILGQKVEFLVSFYNNEISEKSEIFDDQFSVERPDGSNFTLKIRSTKLEDSAMYFCASSLTPGANYGYTFGSGTRLTVV.

The rearrangement joins TRBV7-6 to TRBJ2-7; 9 bases are shared with TRBD1. The germline gives CDR1 SGHVS, CDR2 FNYEAQ. The CDR3 runs 14 residues. With V trimmed by 5 bases and J by 6 bases, 8 bases remained unmatched. CDR3 coding DNA: TGTGCCAGCAGCCCGGGACAGGGAATTCGCGAGCAGTACTTC. This gives the protein CASSPGQGIREQYF.

CDR3 sequence (DNA): TGTGCCTGGACGGGGGACCGGAGGGTTTCACCCCTCCACTTT. This translates into CAWTGDRRVSPLHF. The chain joins TRBV30 to TRBJ1-6; maybe TRBD1 (5 bases). CDR1 and CDR2 (germline): GTSNPN, SVGIG (reference sequence). The CDR3 contains 14 residues. The V end lost 4 bases, the J end lost 9 bases, and 16 bases lay between the germline ends.

The chain links TRBV7-2 to TRBJ1-2, with 8 bases that match TRBD1. The CDR3 is 15 amino acids. Trimming removed 5 bases from V and 3 bases from J; junction bases left unmatched: 8. Germline loops: CDR1 SGHTA, CDR2 FQGNSA. The CDR3 DNA is TGTGCCAGCAGCGCGGACAGGGATGGGGACTATGGCTACACCTTC. Amino acids: CASSADRDGDYGYTF.

The CDR3 nucleotides are TGTGCCAGCAGCTTAGGTCCGACCTCCAAACGAAATGAGCAGTTCTTC. This codes for CASSLGPTSKRNEQFF. The rearrangement uses TRBV7-2 and TRBJ2-1; D is unresolved. V lost 1 base and J lost 7, with 17 bases in between. The CDR3 length is 16 residues. In germline, CDR1 is SGHTA, CDR2 FQGNSA. The entire variable domain, with the rest obtained from reference TRBV7-2 and TRBJ2-1, is as follows: GAGVSQSPSNKVTEKGKDVELRCDPISGHTALYWYRQSLGQGLEFLIYFQGNSAPDKSGLPSDRFSAERTGGSVSTLTIQRTQQEDSAVYLCASSLGPTSKRNEQFFGPGTRLTVL.

The rearrangement links TRBV6-1 to TRBJ1-2; 8 nucleotides align to TRBD1. The CDR3 length is 17 residues. Losses at the gene ends were 1 base for V and 1 base for J; bases not matched to a gene: 8. Looked up from germline, CDR1 is MNHNS and CDR2 is SASEGT. The CDR3 coding sequence is TGTGCCAGCAGTGAAGTAGGCAGGGGGCGTTTTAACTATGGCTACACCTTC. This encodes CASSEVGRGRFNYGYTF.

The chain combines TRBV30 with TRBJ2-5, with a tentative D call TRBD1 (6 bases). The length of the CDR3 is 12 residues. V shed 5 bases and J shed 5 bases, with 12 bases lying between them. CDR1 is GTSNPN, CDR2 SVGIG, per germline (reference sequence). CDR3 sequence: CAWGRGHETQYF. In nucleotides, the CDR3 is TGTGCCTGGGGACGGGGACATGAGACCCAGTACTTC.

The V gene is TRBV5-1, the J gene TRBJ1-2; possible D gene TRBD1, 5 bases. With 0 bases removed from V and 3 bases from J, the gap between germline ends came to 9 bases. The germline CDR1 and CDR2 sequences are SGHRS and YFSETQ. The CDR3 length is 14 residues. The CDR3 DNA is TGCGCCAGCAGCTTGGGGGGCGCCGACTATGGCTACACCTTC. Translating it yields CASSLGGADYGYTF. Full variable domain (remainder filled in from reference TRBV5-1 and TRBJ1-2): KAGVTQTPRYLIKTRGQQVTLSCSPISGHRSVSWYQQTPGQGLQFLFEYFSETQRNKGNFPGRFSGRQFSNSRSEMNVSTLELGDSALYLCASSLGGADYGYTFGSGTRLTVV.

This rearrangement joins TRBV6-5 to TRBJ2-7; 8 nucleotides line up with TRBD2. The CDR3 consists of 12 residues. With V trimmed by 5 bases and J by 9 bases, 6 bases remained unmatched. The germline CDR1 and CDR2 sequences are MNHEY and SVGAGI. CDR3 nucleotide sequence: TGTGCCAGCAGTAAGACTAGCGACCGGCAGTACTTC. Translated: CASSKTSDRQYF.